A selection of T cell receptor beta chains follows, all from one sample in a study of T cell changes during pregnancy in multiple sclerosis. TCRdb's copy holds only in-frame clones and misses some; the assay was immunoSEQ multiplex PCR. The sample shows about 55,000 clones, about 92% of them seen only once. This specimen consisted of CD8+ T cells from peripheral blood mononuclear cells, obtained in the second trimester of pregnancy. These receptors all stem from a female donor with multiple sclerosis, enrolled in a pregnancy study. CDR3s include the opening cysteine and the closing phenylalanine or tryptophan. D genes are given only for firm matches. Only part of the rows carry a size: once, few, many, or a class if the clone is expanded.

j_gene	v_gene	d_gene	abundance	CDR3aa	CDR3nt
TRBJ2-1	TRBV5-1	TRBD2	.	CASSFGSLAPGGEQFF	TGCGCCAGCAGCTTCGGGTCCCTGGCCCCGGGGGGTGAGCAGTTCTTC
TRBJ1-1	TRBV9	.	few	CASSVEGESTEAFF	TGTGCCAGCAGCGTAGAGGGGGAGTCCACTGAAGCTTTCTTT
TRBJ2-3	TRBV28	.	.	CASSPGQSTDTQYF	TGTGCCAGCAGTCCTGGACAAAGCACAGATACGCAGTATTTT
TRBJ2-3	TRBV27	.	.	CASSLVPSGGDTQYF	TGTGCCAGCAGTTTGGTCCCATCCGGAGGTGATACGCAGTATTTT
TRBJ1-1	TRBV11-2	.	.	CASSRRALDTEAFF	TGTGCCAGCAGCCGCAGGGCTTTAGACACTGAAGCTTTCTTT
TRBJ2-7	TRBV28	TRBD1	.	CASETGDKSYEQYF	TGTGCCAGCGAGACAGGGGATAAATCCTACGAGCAGTACTTC
TRBJ2-7	TRBV28	TRBD1	.	CASSFGERTGYEQYF	TGTGCCAGCAGTTTTGGGGAAAGGACAGGGTACGAGCAGTACTTC
TRBJ2-1	TRBV29-1	TRBD2	once	CSVSGTSGVSSYNEQFF	TGCAGCGTTTCAGGGACTAGCGGGGTGAGCTCCTACAATGAGCAGTTCTTC
TRBJ2-1	TRBV19	.	.	CASSIAWASYNEQFF	TGTGCCAGTAGTATAGCGTGGGCGTCCTACAATGAGCAGTTCTTC
TRBJ2-5	TRBV9	TRBD1	.	CASSDGTARQETQYF	TGTGCCAGCAGCGACGGGACAGCGAGACAAGAGACCCAGTACTTC
TRBJ1-1	TRBV7-8	TRBD1	.	CASSLTPGGAFF	TGTGCCAGCAGCTTGACCCCAGGGGGAGCTTTCTTT
TRBJ2-1	TRBV6-6	.	.	CASSYSAVFF	TGTGCCAGCAGTTACTCGGCCGTGTTCTTC
TRBJ1-1	TRBV7-6	.	.	CASSATWGGITEAFF	TGTGCCAGCAGCGCTACGTGGGGGGGTATCACTGAAGCTTTCTTT
TRBJ2-7	TRBV4-3	.	.	CASSQAGGDRSYEQYF	TGCGCCAGCAGCCAAGCCGGAGGAGACAGGAGCTACGAGCAGTACTTC
TRBJ2-7	TRBV4-1	.	.	CASSHLADSIYEQYF	TGCGCCAGCAGCCATTTAGCGGATTCAATCTACGAGCAGTACTTC
TRBJ1-2	TRBV27	.	.	CASSGGSVNYGYTF	TGTGCCAGCAGTGGAGGTTCGGTTAACTATGGCTACACCTTC
TRBJ1-1	TRBV5-1	.	.	CASSLVYGNTEAFF	TGCGCCAGCAGCTTGGTCTACGGGAACACTGAAGCTTTCTTT
TRBJ1-3	TRBV5-4	TRBD1	.	CASSLGQGAGNTIYF	TGTGCCAGCAGCTTGGGGCAGGGGGCAGGAAACACCATATATTTT
TRBJ2-7	TRBV5-1	TRBD1	.	CASSHWTGGTYEQYF	TGCGCCAGCAGCCACTGGACAGGGGGCACCTACGAGCAGTACTTC
TRBJ2-1	TRBV29-1	.	.	CSVVTYNEQFF	TGCAGCGTTGTAACTTACAATGAGCAGTTCTTC
TRBJ2-2	TRBV7-6	TRBD2	.	CASSYGTTNTGELFF	TGTGCCAGCAGCTACGGGACTACCAACACCGGGGAGCTGTTTTTT
TRBJ2-1	TRBV6-5	.	once	CASSSGSGGPNEQFF	TGTGCCAGCAGCTCCGGGTCCGGGGGGCCCAATGAGCAGTTCTTC
TRBJ1-4	TRBV27	.	.	CASRTTAPNEKLFF	TGTGCCAGCAGGACGACAGCCCCTAATGAAAAACTGTTTTTT
TRBJ2-1	TRBV10-3	.	once	CAISEILNTENNEQFF	TGTGCCATCAGTGAGATACTGAATACCGAAAACAATGAGCAGTTCTTC
TRBJ2-7	TRBV27	.	.	CASSPVYYEQYF	TGTGCCAGCAGTCCAGTGTACTACGAGCAGTACTTC
TRBJ2-3	TRBV7-2	TRBD2	.	CASSSLGLAGDLDTQYF	TGTGCCAGCAGCTCTTTAGGACTAGCGGGGGATCTGGATACGCAGTATTTT
TRBJ2-5	TRBV4-2	.	.	CASSQNVGDSEETQYF	TGTGCCAGCAGCCAGAATGTTGGGGACTCGGAAGAGACCCAGTACTTC
TRBJ1-2	TRBV5-4	TRBD1	.	CASSLETGNYGYTF	TGTGCCAGCAGCTTGGAGACAGGGAACTATGGCTACACCTTC
TRBJ2-5	TRBV4-1	TRBD2	.	CASSQEGTSGSRETQYF	TGCGCCAGCAGCCAAGAAGGAACTAGCGGGAGTAGGGAGACCCAGTACTTC
TRBJ2-7	TRBV7-8	TRBD1	.	CASSSRGLTYEQYF	TGTGCCAGCAGCTCCAGGGGGCTCACCTACGAGCAGTACTTC
TRBJ2-1	TRBV6-6	.	once	CASSRRDIQRNEQFF	TGTGCCAGCAGCCGCCGGGACATTCAAAGGAATGAGCAGTTCTTC
TRBJ1-1	TRBV28	.	.	CASSLGDFTEAFF	TGTGCCAGCAGTTTAGGAGATTTTACTGAAGCTTTCTTT
TRBJ1-2	TRBV29-1	TRBD1	.	CSVSDREHGYTF	TGCAGCGTTTCAGACAGGGAGCATGGCTACACCTTC
TRBJ2-2	TRBV7-9	TRBD1	.	CASSRGDRNTGELFF	TGTGCCAGCAGCCGAGGGGACAGGAACACCGGGGAGCTGTTTTTT
TRBJ2-2	TRBV9	TRBD1	.	CASSVVADRVVWTGELFF	TGTGCCAGCAGCGTAGTCGCGGACAGGGTAGTTTGGACCGGGGAGCTGTTTTTT
TRBJ2-3	TRBV13	.	.	CASSIVTDTQYF	TGTGCCAGCAGCATCGTCACAGATACGCAGTATTTT
TRBJ1-5	TRBV6-1	.	.	CALGGLADYQPQHF	TGTGCCCTCGGGGGTCTAGCTGATTATCAGCCCCAGCATTTT
TRBJ2-1	TRBV28	TRBD2	.	CASRSGLAEPEQFF	TGTGCCAGCAGGTCCGGACTAGCGGAGCCTGAGCAGTTCTTC
TRBJ2-7	TRBV4-1	TRBD2	.	CASSPSGETYEQYF	TGCGCCAGCAGCCCTAGCGGTGAAACCTACGAGCAGTACTTC
TRBJ2-7	TRBV6-4	TRBD1	.	CASSEEKGASYEQYF	TGTGCCAGCAGTGAAGAAAAGGGGGCCTCCTACGAGCAGTACTTC
TRBJ1-2	TRBV27	TRBD1	.	CASSYRQGASGGYTF	TGTGCCAGCAGCTACCGACAGGGGGCAAGTGGTGGCTACACCTTC
TRBJ1-5	TRBV2	TRBD1	.	CASSDPGGRYSNSNQPQHF	TGTGCCAGCAGTGACCCAGGGGGCCGATATTCCAATAGCAATCAGCCCCAGCATTTT
TRBJ2-5	TRBV4-1	TRBD1	.	CASSPKQGAGETQYF	TGCGCCAGCAGCCCTAAACAGGGGGCCGGGGAGACCCAGTACTTC
TRBJ2-7	TRBV4-1	TRBD1	.	CASSLRRGDRGEEQYF	TGCGCCAGCAGCTTACGTCGCGGGGACAGGGGTGAGGAGCAGTACTTC
TRBJ2-7	TRBV2	TRBD1	once	CASSEGTGFRRHEQYF	TGTGCCAGCAGTGAAGGGACAGGGTTCCGCAGGCACGAGCAGTACTTC